The 8 T cell receptor beta chains below all came from one sample that was sequenced in a study. Generated by immunoSEQ multiplex PCR, the TCRdb table keeps only in-frame clones and is missing some. Here the sample spans about 68,000 clones, around 93% being singletons. The sample comprised PBMCs. These receptors were taken from a man in his forties with rheumatoid arthritis.

The gene calls are TRBV29-1 and TRBJ2-7; 9 bases are a match to TRBD2. Looked up from germline, CDR1 is SQVTM and CDR2 is ANQGSEA. The CDR3 extends over 15 amino acids. With 7 bases clipped from V and 3 bases from J, the junction kept 13 bases outside the gene matches. CDR3 DNA sequence: TGCAGCGCAAAGGACGGGACTAGCTCCTTCTACGAGCAGTACTTC. Translation gives CSAKDGTSSFYEQYF.

This sequence joins TRBV11-2 and TRBJ2-7, with D unresolved. V lost 2 bases and J lost 0, with 11 bases in between. The CDR3 loop spans 15 amino acids. The V gene's germline CDR1 is SGHAT and CDR2 FQNNGV. In nucleotides, the CDR3 is TGTGCCAGCAGCTTACCTAAAAATCCCTCCTACGAGCAGTACTTC. This gives the protein CASSLPKNPSYEQYF.

The chain has TRBV6-5 and TRBJ2-1, with D maybe TRBD2 (6 bases). The germline gives CDR1 MNHEY, CDR2 SVGAGI. The CDR3 runs 14 residues. Trimming removed 4 bases from V and 9 bases from J, with 16 bases in between. This chain's CDR3 is CASSSASRGGEQFF. In DNA form, the CDR3 reads TGTGCCAGCAGTTCCGCGTCCCGGGGAGGTGAGCAGTTCTTC.

The chain joins TRBV20-1 to TRBJ2-5, with unresolved D. The V gene lost 3 bases and the J gene lost 5 bases, with 19 bases spanning the gap. Germline assignment: CDR1 DFQATT and CDR2 SNEGSKA (reference sequence). This CDR3 contains 15 residues. The CDR3 region has the DNA TGCAGTGCTAGTAAGCTTGCTACGTACGGGGAGACCCAGTACTTC. It translates to CSASKLATYGETQYF.

This sequence joins TRBV7-2 and TRBJ1-6; 7 bases agree with TRBD1. V gave up 6 bases and J gave up 3 bases; unmatched junction bases: 8. Germline CDR1 reads SGHTA; CDR2 reads FQGNSA. This CDR3 spans 16 amino acids. CDR3 amino acids: CASRQTGTVYNSPLHF. The CDR3 nucleotides are TGTGCCAGCAGACAAACCGGGACAGTCTATAATTCACCCCTCCACTTT.

J is TRBJ2-5 and V is TRBV7-2, with TRBD1 matching over 9 bases. Trimming at V came to 4 bases and at J to 6 bases, leaving 9 bases not matched to a gene. Germline values: CDR1 SGHTA, CDR2 FQGNSA. CDR3 size: 15 residues. CDR3 protein: CASSSKQGAGKTQYF. CDR3 nucleotides: TGTGCCAGCAGCTCGAAACAGGGGGCCGGGAAGACCCAGTACTTC.

The chain joins TRBV10-3 to TRBJ2-7; 7 bases map to TRBD1. Germline V lookup: CDR1 ENHRY, CDR2 SYGVKD. The J segment lost 6 bases and the V segment lost 4 bases, leaving 9 bases of the junction unmatched. The CDR3 contains 14 residues. This CDR3 reads CAISGTGRPLEQYF. The CDR3 DNA follows: TGTGCCATCAGTGGGACAGGCCGTCCCCTCGAGCAGTACTTC.

This sequence joins TRBV25-1 and TRBJ2-2, with D possibly being TRBD1 (5 bases). V shed 4 bases and J shed 5 bases, with 14 bases lying between them. The CDR3 is 15 amino acids. Germline CDR1 and CDR2: MGHDK and SYGVNS. The CDR3 DNA reads TGTGCCAGCAGTGCGTCAGGGCTAGGGACCGGGGAGCTGTTTTTT. Protein: CASSASGLGTGELFF.